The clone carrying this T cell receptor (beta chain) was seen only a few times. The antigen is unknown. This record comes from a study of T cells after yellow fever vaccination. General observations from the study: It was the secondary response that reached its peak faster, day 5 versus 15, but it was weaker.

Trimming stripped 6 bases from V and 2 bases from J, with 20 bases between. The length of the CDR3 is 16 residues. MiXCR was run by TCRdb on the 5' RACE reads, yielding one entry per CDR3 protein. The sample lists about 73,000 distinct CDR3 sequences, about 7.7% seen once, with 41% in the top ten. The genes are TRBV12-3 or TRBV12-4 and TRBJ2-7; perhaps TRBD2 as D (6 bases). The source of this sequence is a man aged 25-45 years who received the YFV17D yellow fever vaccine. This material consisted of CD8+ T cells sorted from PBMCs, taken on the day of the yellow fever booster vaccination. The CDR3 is CASSPAGGPGTYEQYF. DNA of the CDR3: TGTGCCAGCAGCCCCGCCGGGGGACCTGGGACCTACGAGCAGTACTTC.